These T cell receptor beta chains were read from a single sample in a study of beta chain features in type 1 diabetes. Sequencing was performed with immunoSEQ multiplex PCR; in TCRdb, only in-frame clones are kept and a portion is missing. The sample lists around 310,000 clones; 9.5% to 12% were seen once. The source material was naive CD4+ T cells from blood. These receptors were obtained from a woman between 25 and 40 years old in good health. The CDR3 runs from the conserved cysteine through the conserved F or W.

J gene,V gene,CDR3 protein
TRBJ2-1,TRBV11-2,CASSLTGNEQFF
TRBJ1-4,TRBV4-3,CASSQDRVNEKLFF
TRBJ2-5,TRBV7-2,CASSFGVASDLQETQYF
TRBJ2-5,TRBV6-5,CASSYLGAQETQYF
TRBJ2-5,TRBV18,CASSLTGWETQYF
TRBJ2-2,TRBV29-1,CSGVKGGYTGELFF
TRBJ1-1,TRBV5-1,CASSRQGAGNTEAFF
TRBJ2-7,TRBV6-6,CASRPRAGSLVVQYF
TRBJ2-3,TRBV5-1,CASRDSGSGDTQYF
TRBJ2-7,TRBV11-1,CASSLRAGFGQSTHEQYF
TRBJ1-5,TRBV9,CASSAEGVSDQPQHF
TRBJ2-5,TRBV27,CASQTFGTGKSQTQYF
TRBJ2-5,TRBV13,CASSSWNSGSQETQYF
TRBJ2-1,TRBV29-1,CSVPGLGVNEQFF
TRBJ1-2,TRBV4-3,CASSQVGGATRYGYTF
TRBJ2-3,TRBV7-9,CASSSYGGSSTDTQYF
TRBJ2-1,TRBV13,CASKGQGLNEQFF
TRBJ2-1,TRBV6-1,CASSESLGQHYNEQFF
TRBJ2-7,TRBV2,CASGGQSYEQYF
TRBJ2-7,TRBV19,CASNDRGYEQYF
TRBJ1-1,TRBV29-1,CSGAPRNTEAFF
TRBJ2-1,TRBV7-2,CASSLGQGVYNEQFF
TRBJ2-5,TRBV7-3,CASSLGFQETQYF
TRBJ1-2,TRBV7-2,CASSFQRQGAYGYTF
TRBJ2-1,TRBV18,CASSPQGALFNEQFF
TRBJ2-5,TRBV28,CASSSPGVGTQYF
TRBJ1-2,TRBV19,CASSIQGRFQGYTF
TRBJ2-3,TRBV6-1,CASKDSGDRTDTQYF